A single sample is the source of the 13 T cell receptor beta chains below, sequenced in a study of shared clonotypes between healthy human individuals. Produced via immunoSEQ multiplex PCR; TCRdb's table is partial and in-frame only. Altogether roughly 450,000 clones are present, 79% being singletons, with the ten largest covering over 10%. Specimen: PBMCs. Source of these receptors: a woman between 35 and 50 years old in good health. Some clones in this sample may be carry-over from other donors' samples.

V is TRBV5-1 and J is TRBJ2-7; 9 bases are a match to TRBD1. Trimming took 3 bases from V and 6 from J; bases not matched to a gene: 16. Germline loops: CDR1 SGHRS, CDR2 YFSETQ. This CDR3 has 17 residues. CDR3 amino acids: CASSWIPSGTGFAEQYF. As DNA, the CDR3 is TGCGCCAGCAGCTGGATCCCCTCCGGGACAGGGTTCGCCGAGCAGTACTTC.

This clone has just a few counts. Here the CDR3 reads CASSRDRTINNQPQHF. The CDR3 bases are TGTGCCAGCAGCAGGGACAGGACTATCAACAATCAGCCCCAGCATTTT. The chain uses TRBV2 and TRBJ1-5; 8 bases line up with TRBD1. The CDR3 contains 16 residues. After removal of 6 bases from V and 3 bases from J, the junction contained 10 bases not matched to a gene. Germline V lookup: CDR1 SNHLY, CDR2 FYNNEI.

V is TRBV28 and J is TRBJ2-1; perhaps D is TRBD1 or TRBD2 (5 bases each). V lost 1 base to trimming and J lost 6 bases, with 19 bases between them. The CDR3 spans 17 residues. Germline CDR1 MDHEN, CDR2 SYDVKM. The CDR3 sequence is CASSLFRAGDGGNEQFF. CDR3 bases: TGTGCCAGCAGTTTATTTAGGGCTGGGGACGGAGGCAATGAGCAGTTCTTC.

In DNA form, the CDR3 reads TGTGCCAGCAGTTTCAGGGCGAGTGAAAAACTGTTTTTT. It encodes CASSFRASEKLFF. The rearrangement links TRBV27 to TRBJ1-4, with D perhaps matching TRBD1 (5 bases). The CDR3 consists of 13 residues. Germline assignment: CDR1 MNHEY and CDR2 SMNVEV (reference sequence). The V gene lost 3 bases and the J gene lost 7 bases, with 9 bases spanning the gap.

This chain uses TRBV6-1 with TRBJ1-5; the match to TRBD1 covers 10 bases. The CDR3 runs 14 residues. Germline V CDR1 and CDR2: MNHNS, SASEGT. Trimming removed 6 bases from V and 7 bases from J; junction bases left unmatched: 6. The CDR3 here is CASSTGTGDQPQHF. The CDR3 bases are TGTGCCAGCAGCACCGGGACAGGGGACCAGCCCCAGCATTTT.

The chain recombines TRBV4-2 with TRBJ2-7, with TRBD2 matching over 7 bases. The CDR3 has 15 residues. Trimming at V came to 6 bases and at J to 5 bases, leaving 13 bases not matched to a gene. From germline, CDR1 is LGHNA and CDR2 YNFKEQ. This CDR3 reads CASSPYGGGPNEQYF. The CDR3 DNA is TGTGCCAGCAGTCCGTATGGGGGAGGGCCTAACGAGCAGTACTTC.

V gene TRBV5-5 combines with J gene TRBJ2-7; 8 nucleotides align to TRBD1. Germline values: CDR1 SGHKS, CDR2 YYEKEE (reference sequence). V shed 6 bases and J 3 bases; nucleotides not matched to a gene: 8. This CDR3 is built from 14 residues. CDR3 bases: TGTGCCAGCACCTGGACAGGGAAGAACTACGAGCAGTACTTC. Its protein product is CASTWTGKNYEQYF.

The CDR3 sequence is CASSSHRDRGIVTYEQYF. The CDR3, as DNA: TGTGCCAGCAGCTCCCACCGGGACAGGGGTATCGTTACCTACGAGCAGTACTTC. The rearrangement uses TRBV5-6 and TRBJ2-5; 10 bases agree with TRBD1. TRBJ2-7 matches the DNA end more closely, so the J call is doubtful. The CDR3 is 18 residues long. In germline, CDR1 is SGHDT, CDR2 YYEEEE.

The V and J genes are TRBV2 and TRBJ2-7, with 9 bases identical to TRBD1. Germline loops: CDR1 SNHLY, CDR2 FYNNEI. Trimming cost V 8 bases and J 3 bases; bases outside gene matches: 5. The CDR3 runs 13 residues. DNA for the CDR3: TGTGCCAGCCGTACAGGGGGCGGCTACGAGCAGTACTTC. It codes for CASRTGGGYEQYF.

Points on this clone: A clone one base away is much larger, so this may be a read error. The sample has other DNA sequences that encode this CDR3 too. J is TRBJ2-3 and V is TRBV4-1; 9 bases are a match to TRBD2. This CDR3 spans 20 amino acids. Losses at the gene ends were 4 bases for V and 4 bases for J; bases not matched to a gene: 21. CDR1 MGHRA and CDR2 YSYEKL come from the germline V gene. CDR3 nucleotides: TGCGCCAGCAGCCGGCCCATCGGACTGGCGGGAGGGCCAGGCTCAGATACGCAGTATTTT. This gives the protein CASSRPIGLAGGPGSDTQYF.

This sequence joins TRBV7-2 and TRBJ2-6, with D uncertain. The germline gives CDR1 SGHTA, CDR2 FQGNSA. V was trimmed by 1 base and J by 4 bases, leaving 20 bases between them. There are 19 residues in the CDR3. The CDR3 here is CASSLVAVPVGVGANVLTF. The CDR3 DNA is TGTGCCAGCAGCTTAGTCGCAGTCCCAGTTGGGGTAGGGGCCAACGTCCTGACTTTC.

The gene calls are TRBV9 and TRBJ2-1, with D perhaps given as TRBD1 or TRBD2 (5 bases each). This CDR3 has 16 residues. Between the trimmed V and J ends, which lost 0 bases and 0 bases, there was a span of 10 bases. Per germline, CDR1 SGDLS and CDR2 YYNGEE. CDR3 nucleotide sequence: TGTGCCAGCAGCGTAGATCCCGGGACCTCCTACAATGAGCAGTTCTTC. It specifies CASSVDPGTSYNEQFF.

The CDR3 spells CAWSARGEQYF. CDR3 nucleotide sequence: TGTGCCTGGAGTGCGAGAGGCGAGCAGTACTTC. This rearrangement joins TRBV30 to TRBJ2-7; D unresolved. CDR1 and CDR2 from the germline V gene are GTSNPN and SVGIG (reference sequence). Trimming took 1 base from V and 6 from J, leaving 7 bases between them. The CDR3 is 11 residues long.